Listed here are 10 T cell receptor beta chains from one sample, sequenced in a study of immune cell composition in non-small cell lung cancer. Some clones are missing from TCRdb's copy, which holds only in-frame ones; the method was immunoSEQ multiplex PCR. The sample records around 2,300 clones, 81% being singletons. The sample comprised lung tumor tissue. These TCRs come from a human donor with non-small cell lung cancer.

This chain connects TRBV18 to TRBJ1-1; 7 nucleotides match TRBD1. The germline V gene has CDR1 KGHSH and CDR2 LQKENI. The J segment lost 10 bases and the V segment lost 6 bases, leaving 14 bases of the junction unmatched. The CDR3 runs 14 residues. The CDR3 DNA reads as TGTGCCAGCTCTCCCGACAGGGCCGGGGCTGGAGCTTTCTTT. Translation: CASSPDRAGAGAFF.

This clone appeared a few times. The J gene is TRBJ2-7, the V gene TRBV14; D might be TRBD2 (6 bases). This CDR3 is 11 amino acids long. The V end lost 4 bases, the J end lost 7 bases, and 8 bases lay between the germline ends. CDR1 SGHDN and CDR2 FVKESK come from the germline V gene. The CDR3 region is CASSPGGEQYF. CDR3 nucleotide sequence: TGTGCCAGCAGCCCCGGGGGAGAGCAGTACTTC. The whole variable domain, remainder taken from reference TRBV14 and TRBJ2-7, is EAGVTQFPSHSVIEKGQTVTLRCDPISGHDNLYWYRRVMGKEIKFLLHFVKESKQDESGMPNNRFLAERTGGTYSTLKVQPAELEDSGVYFCASSPGGEQYFGPGTRLTVT.

The rearrangement joins TRBV4-1 to TRBJ2-1; 10 nucleotides line up with TRBD2. J was trimmed by 9 bases and V by 0 bases; bases with no gene match: 8. The CDR3 spans 16 residues. Per the germline V gene, CDR1 is MGHRA and CDR2 is YSYEKL. The CDR3 region is CASSQERAGGQGEQFF. In nucleotides, the CDR3 is TGCGCCAGCAGCCAAGAACGAGCGGGAGGGCAAGGTGAGCAGTTCTTC.

This clone was seen a handful of times. The genes are TRBV19 and TRBJ1-1; no clear D gene. The CDR3 spans 14 residues. V dropped 5 bases and J dropped 6 bases, with 16 bases sitting between them. Germline CDR1 is LNHDA and CDR2 is SQIVND (reference sequence). The CDR3 spells CASSLRADLPEAFF. The CDR3 DNA reads as TGTGCCAGTAGTCTGAGGGCGGACCTACCTGAAGCTTTCTTT.

V is TRBV28 and J is TRBJ2-3; D remains ambiguous. The CDR3 contains 10 residues. V shed 7 bases and J shed 6 bases, with 5 bases lying between them. CDR1 MDHEN and CDR2 SYDVKM come from the germline V gene. In DNA, the CDR3 is TGTGCCAGCATCGGGGATACGCAGTATTTT. Translation: CASIGDTQYF.

The rearrangement uses TRBV30 and TRBJ1-5, with a weak D call TRBD1 (5 bases). The ends were cut back, 2 bases at V and 7 bases at J, with 9 bases in the middle. This CDR3 has 12 residues. Germline lookup yields CDR1 GTSNPN and CDR2 SVGIG (reference sequence). The CDR3 loop is CAWSIGGQPQHF. CDR3 in DNA: TGTGCCTGGAGTATCGGGGGACAGCCCCAGCATTTT.

The chain is built from TRBV7-2 and TRBJ2-7; tentative D call: TRBD2 (5 bases). Trimming removed 1 base at V and 6 bases at J, with 13 bases between. The CDR3 runs 14 residues. The germline V gene encodes CDR1 SGHTA and CDR2 FQGNSA. Written as DNA, the CDR3 is TGTGCCAGCAGCTTAGTACTAGGTGACGGCGAGCAGTACTTC. This gives the protein CASSLVLGDGEQYF.

This clone occurred a few times. The rearrangement uses TRBV2 and TRBJ2-7; 7 bases map to TRBD2. The CDR3 is made up of 17 amino acids. CDR1 is SNHLY and CDR2 is FYNNEI in the germline V gene. V lost 2 bases, J lost 4 bases, and 14 bases stayed unmatched. The CDR3 nucleotides read TGTGCCAGCAGTGAATGGGGAATACTAGCGCACACTTACGAGCAGTACTTC. Its translation: CASSEWGILAHTYEQYF.

The chain couples TRBV7-6 to TRBJ2-5; possible D gene TRBD1, 7 bases. Per germline, CDR1 SGHVS and CDR2 FNYEAQ. V was cut by 1 base and J by 5 bases, with 17 bases left in between. The CDR3 loop spans 16 amino acids. CDR3 amino acids: CASSLDRGLRDETQYF. In DNA, the CDR3 is TGTGCCAGCAGCTTAGACAGGGGACTTAGGGATGAGACCCAGTACTTC.

This chain connects TRBV2 to TRBJ1-5; D is possibly TRBD1 (6 bases). Germline V gives CDR1 SNHLY, CDR2 FYNNEI. The CDR3 length is 14 residues. Trimming removed 5 bases from V and 3 bases from J, with 11 bases in between. The CDR3, as DNA: TGTGCCAGCAGTAGGGGACAACCCAATCAGCCCCAGCATTTT. It yields the protein CASSRGQPNQPQHF.